The TCR beta chain under discussion was sequenced for a study of identical twins. There are many counts of this clonotype. The target antigen is unknown. Germline CDR1 and CDR2: SGHTA and FQGTGA. The CDR3 totals 16 residues. Trimming stripped 2 bases from V and 3 bases from J, with 17 bases between. Each CDR3 protein gets one entry after TCRdb re-called the 5' RACE reads with MiXCR. The data hold over 500,000 distinct CDR3 sequences, with roughly 21% observed a single time. Study-wide points: For out-of-frame beta sequences, excess twin sharing was weaker.

These data were also reused for a study on T cells expressing NK-cell markers. That paper adds: Sorted T-cell subsets CD3+CD56+NKG2C+, CD3+CD56+NKG2C- and CD3+CD56-NKG2C+ were TCR beta-sequenced.

The specimen sequenced was CD4+ T cells sorted from blood. The sequence derives from a woman aged 18-29 years in good health. V gene TRBV7-3 combines with J gene TRBJ2-7; weak D call: TRBD1 (6 bases). CDR3 bases: TGTGCCAGCAGCTTATATGGTACAGGGTCCTTCTACGAGCAGTACTTC. It codes for CASSLYGTGSFYEQYF.